Listed below are T cell receptor beta chains from one sample, sequenced in a study of vaccination and CD4 T cells after COVID-19. Their antigens are not known. One entry per CDR3 protein results from TCRdb running MiXCR on the PCR reads. The sample lists more than 9,000 distinct CDR3 sequences, about 61% occurring once. Material for sequencing was CD4+ T cells from blood, cultured in vitro. The receptors shown here come from a human donor who had recovered from COVID-19. Each CDR3 is given with its conserved first and last residue. D genes are given only for firm matches. The size field is filled for only some rows; it gives once, few, many or a size class.

cdr3_length,clone_size,j_call,d_call,v_call,cdr3_aa,cdr3_nt
14,large,TRBJ1-1,TRBD1,TRBV7-6,CASSSRGQATEAFF,TGTGCCAGCAGCTCCCGAGGACAGGCCACTGAAGCTTTCTTT
13,-,TRBJ1-2,-,TRBV2,CASSVWRNYGYTF,TGTGCCAGCAGTGTATGGAGAAACTATGGCTACACCTTC
15,-,TRBJ2-3,-,TRBV7-2,CASSPWRARTDTQYF,TGTGCCAGCAGCCCCTGGCGGGCCAGGACAGATACGCAGTATTTT
14,-,TRBJ2-1,-,TRBV4-3,CASSQDVGGNEQFF,TGCGCCAGCAGCCAAGATGTGGGTGGCAATGAGCAGTTCTTC
14,-,TRBJ2-5,-,TRBV5-4,CASSFMTVQETQYF,TGTGCCAGCAGCTTTATGACAGTCCAAGAGACCCAGTACTTC
14,-,TRBJ1-5,TRBD1,TRBV7-2,CASSLGQGYQPQHF,TGTGCCAGCAGCTTGGGACAGGGTTATCAGCCCCAGCATTTT
13,-,TRBJ2-5,-,TRBV7-9,CASSLHSQETQYF,TGTGCCAGCAGCTTACACTCCCAAGAGACCCAGTACTTC
15,-,TRBJ2-2,TRBD2,TRBV5-1,CASSVGLDSAGELFF,TGCGCCAGCAGCGTCGGACTAGATTCCGCCGGGGAGCTGTTTTTT
14,few,TRBJ2-3,-,TRBV7-9,CASGYRARTDTQYF,TGTGCCAGCGGGTATAGGGCCCGCACAGATACGCAGTATTTT
13,few,TRBJ2-3,-,TRBV7-3,CASSLIQQNTQYF,TGTGCCAGCAGCTTAATCCAACAGAATACGCAGTATTTT
16,-,TRBJ1-1,-,TRBV21-1,CASSVRTGRVKTEAFF,TGTGCCAGCAGCGTTCGGACAGGGAGGGTGAAGACTGAAGCTTTCTTT
15,few,TRBJ2-2,-,TRBV19,CASSISGAGTGELFF,TGTGCCAGTAGTATATCTGGGGCGGGGACCGGGGAGCTGTTTTTT
16,few,TRBJ1-1,-,TRBV7-8,CASSPFGSGRGAEAFF,TGTGCCAGCAGCCCGTTTGGATCAGGGAGGGGTGCTGAAGCTTTCTTT
15,few,TRBJ1-1,-,TRBV7-9,CASSLKGRRTDEAFF,TGTGCCAGCAGCTTAAAGGGACGGAGGACAGATGAAGCTTTCTTT
15,-,TRBJ2-7,TRBD2,TRBV7-2,CASSLGLAGIAEQYF,TGTGCCAGCAGCTTGGGACTAGCGGGAATCGCCGAGCAGTACTTC
14,-,TRBJ2-7,TRBD2,TRBV29-1,CSAKRGGSGYEQYF,TGCAGCGCCAAACGGGGCGGGAGCGGGTACGAGCAGTACTTC
13,-,TRBJ1-2,TRBD1,TRBV12-3/TRBV12-4,CASSQDRNYGYTF,TGTGCCAGCAGTCAGGACAGGAACTATGGCTACACCTTC
16,few,TRBJ2-2,TRBD2,TRBV19,CASSIGGTANTGELFF,TGTGCCAGTAGTATCGGGGGGACCGCGAACACCGGGGAGCTGTTTTTT
17,-,TRBJ1-3,-,TRBV7-2,CASSLNPLATSGNTIYF,TGTGCCAGCAGCTTAAACCCCCTGGCAACCTCTGGAAACACCATATATTTT
13,few,TRBJ1-5,-,TRBV10-2,CASSQGFVQPQHF,TGCGCCAGCAGCCAGGGTTTCGTGCAGCCCCAGCATTTT
13,-,TRBJ1-1,-,TRBV20-1,CSARADPNTEAFF,TGCAGTGCTAGAGCGGATCCGAACACTGAAGCTTTCTTT
15,-,TRBJ2-1,TRBD2,TRBV20-1,CSARGVAGSYNEQFF,TGCAGTGCTAGAGGGGTAGCGGGCTCCTACAATGAGCAGTTCTTC
15,once,TRBJ2-1,-,TRBV5-1,CASSARTNENNEQFF,TGCGCCAGCAGCGCACGGACTAACGAAAACAATGAGCAGTTCTTC
15,-,TRBJ1-6,-,TRBV7-2,CASSLASSYNSPLHF,TGTGCCAGCAGCTTGGCTAGCTCCTATAATTCACCCCTCCACTTT
16,few,TRBJ2-1,-,TRBV24-1,CATSDLRESSYNEQFF,TGTGCCACCAGTGATTTACGCGAGAGCTCCTACAATGAGCAGTTCTTC
15,-,TRBJ2-1,TRBD2,TRBV20-1,CSALKLAGSGNEQFF,TGCAGTGCTCTAAAACTAGCGGGATCTGGCAATGAGCAGTTCTTC
13,few,TRBJ1-1,-,TRBV5-1,CASSFSGDTEAFF,TGCGCCAGCAGCTTCTCAGGGGACACTGAAGCTTTCTTT
12,-,TRBJ1-6,-,TRBV20-1,CSAQGSNSPLHF,TGCAGTGCACAGGGAAGTAATTCACCCCTCCACTTT
14,-,TRBJ2-7,TRBD1,TRBV27,CASSPQGAAYEQYF,TGTGCCAGCAGTCCGCAGGGGGCAGCCTACGAGCAGTACTTC
14,-,TRBJ2-2,TRBD1,TRBV12-3/TRBV12-4,CASSWGQGTGELFF,TGTGCCAGCAGTTGGGGACAGGGTACCGGGGAGCTGTTTTTT
13,-,TRBJ1-2,-,TRBV25-1,CASSARTAYGYTF,TGTGCCAGCAGTGCCAGGACAGCTTATGGCTACACCTTC
16,-,TRBJ1-6,-,TRBV20-1,CSARVESAGLVSPLHF,TGCAGTGCTAGAGTGGAGTCGGCAGGGCTCGTTTCACCCCTCCACTTT
14,-,TRBJ2-5,-,TRBV20-1,CSARDPRAGETQYF,TGCAGTGCTAGAGATCCCAGGGCGGGGGAGACCCAGTACTTC
16,-,TRBJ2-2,TRBD2,TRBV12-3/TRBV12-4,CASSFGTSGYTGELFF,TGTGCCAGCAGTTTTGGGACTAGCGGTTACACCGGGGAGCTGTTTTTT
16,-,TRBJ1-1,-,TRBV11-3,CASSSLILTGNTEAFF,TGTGCCAGCAGCTCCCTAATCTTGACAGGGAACACTGAAGCTTTCTTT
12,-,TRBJ2-7,-,TRBV6-1,CASSVVPFEQYF,TGTGCCAGCTCGGTGGTCCCCTTCGAGCAGTACTTC
14,-,TRBJ2-7,-,TRBV2,CASRVAGLTYEQYF,TGTGCCAGCAGAGTAGCAGGCCTCACCTACGAGCAGTACTTC
17,few,TRBJ2-2,-,TRBV7-8,CASSLAVQGGVTGELFF,TGTGCCAGCAGCTTAGCGGTCCAGGGGGGCGTCACCGGGGAGCTGTTTTTT
13,-,TRBJ1-5,-,TRBV19,CASKDRIDQPQHF,TGTGCCAGTAAGGACCGAATCGATCAGCCCCAGCATTTT
12,-,TRBJ2-7,TRBD1,TRBV20-1,CSAEDREYEQYF,TGCAGTGCCGAAGACAGGGAATACGAGCAGTACTTC
14,-,TRBJ1-5,-,TRBV7-2,CASSLLGRGAAPAF,TGTGCCAGCAGCTTACTCGGCCGGGGGGCAGCCCCAGCATTT
13,-,TRBJ2-1,-,TRBV7-3,CASSSSRGNEQFF,TGTGCCAGCAGCTCTTCGCGAGGGAATGAGCAGTTCTTC
15,-,TRBJ2-3,-,TRBV7-9,CASSFLASGTDTQYF,TGTGCCAGCAGCTTCCTCGCCAGCGGGACAGATACGCAGTATTTT
13,-,TRBJ2-1,-,TRBV2,CASREGSNNEQFF,TGTGCCAGCAGGGAGGGGAGCAACAATGAGCAGTTCTTC
15,-,TRBJ2-1,TRBD2,TRBV7-7,CASSLRAGGLNEQFF,TGTGCTAGCAGCTTAAGAGCGGGGGGGCTGAATGAGCAGTTCTTC
14,-,TRBJ1-2,-,TRBV6-1,CASSWDPLKGGYTF,TGTGCCAGCAGCTGGGACCCATTAAAGGGGGGCTACACCTTC
17,-,TRBJ2-3,TRBD2,TRBV14,CASSRRLAGPSTDTQYF,TGTGCCAGCAGCCGCCGACTAGCGGGACCTAGCACAGATACGCAGTATTTT
16,-,TRBJ2-2,-,TRBV7-3,CASSLNPRGYTGELFF,TGTGCCAGTAGCTTGAATCCGAGGGGGTACACCGGGGAGCTGTTTTTT
16,-,TRBJ1-2,TRBD1,TRBV7-9,CASSTQRDRGGNGYTF,TGTGCCAGCAGCACCCAGAGGGACAGGGGCGGGAATGGCTACACCTTC
16,-,TRBJ1-1,-,TRBV4-1,CASSQEGYIENTEAFF,TGCGCCAGCAGCCAAGAGGGTTACATCGAGAACACTGAAGCTTTCTTT
14,-,TRBJ2-2,-,TRBV7-9,CASSLNGEAGELFF,TGTGCCAGCAGCTTAAATGGCGAGGCCGGGGAGCTGTTTTTT
16,-,TRBJ1-4,TRBD1,TRBV20-1,CSARDPILTGNEKLFF,TGCAGTGCTAGAGACCCTATACTGACAGGGAATGAAAAACTGTTTTTT
14,once,TRBJ2-7,-,TRBV30,CALRQAGPRYEQYF,TGTGCCTTACGACAGGCTGGACCCAGGTACGAGCAGTACTTC
15,-,TRBJ2-7,-,TRBV21-1,CASALDGRHSYEQYF,TGTGCCAGCGCTTTAGATGGGAGACACTCCTACGAGCAGTACTTC
12,-,TRBJ1-1,-,TRBV2,CASRSEVSEAFF,TGTGCCAGCAGGTCAGAGGTCAGTGAAGCTTTCTTT